Each of the 17 T cell receptor beta chains below was sequenced from the same sample in a study of radiation and T cells in renal cell carcinoma. This sample's time point: baseline pretreatment blood. Treatment reported: 15 Gy SBRT to primary tumor, nephrectomy 4 weeks later. The repertoire was sequenced with immunoSEQ multiplex PCR; TCRdb's copy has only in-frame clones and lacks some. The table has about 150,000 clones, roughly 90% seen once. The specimen was blood, collected from a patient whose treatment included radiotherapy and nephrectomy. All receptors derive from a woman aged 70-85 years with renal cell carcinoma.

This chain links TRBV6-5 with TRBJ2-1; D possibly corresponds to TRBD2 (5 bases). This CDR3 is 15 amino acids long. The germline V and J ends were trimmed by 2 bases and 3 bases, with 11 bases remaining between them. The germline gives CDR1 MNHEY, CDR2 SVGAGI. This CDR3 reads CASSYKGRDYNEQFF. CDR3 bases: TGTGCCAGCAGTTACAAAGGACGGGACTACAATGAGCAGTTCTTC.

Regarding this clone: This sample includes further DNA sequences coding for the same CDR3. The chain carries TRBV6-5 and TRBJ1-5; D possibly corresponds to TRBD1 (5 bases). The V gene's germline CDR1 is MNHEY and CDR2 SVGAGI. Trimming left V 5 bases short and J 2 bases short, with 10 bases between. CDR3 length: 14 amino acids. The CDR3 region has the DNA TGTGCCAGCAGTCCTGGCAGGGGCAATCAGCCCCAGCATTTT. Translated, it gives CASSPGRGNQPQHF.

This chain links TRBV30 with TRBJ2-7, with D uncertain. Trimming stripped 4 bases from V and 0 bases from J, with 13 bases between. The germline gives CDR1 GTSNPN, CDR2 SVGIG (reference sequence). CDR3 length equals 14 residues. The CDR3 spells CAWTPGSSSYEQYF. DNA for the CDR3: TGTGCCTGGACCCCGGGCTCTAGCTCCTACGAGCAGTACTTC.

This chain links TRBV28 with TRBJ1-5; perhaps TRBD1 as D (6 bases). The CDR3 length is 13 residues. Trimming took off 6 bases at V and 6 bases at J, with 12 bases between the two ends. The germline gives CDR1 MDHEN, CDR2 SYDVKM. The CDR3 loop is CASRSGVTQPQHF. The CDR3 DNA is TGTGCCAGCAGGTCAGGGGTCACTCAGCCCCAGCATTTT.

This clone appeared a few times. The rearrangement uses TRBV6-6 and TRBJ1-6; D remains ambiguous. The V and J ends lost 2 bases and 8 bases respectively, with 10 bases between them. The CDR3 is 14 residues long. CDR1 MNHNY and CDR2 SVGAGI come from the germline V gene (reference sequence). The CDR3 is CASSYGSSDSPLHF. CDR3 coding DNA: TGTGCCAGCAGTTACGGCAGCAGCGATTCACCCCTCCACTTT.

J is TRBJ2-7 and V is TRBV15, with TRBD1 matching 8 bases. V gave up 0 bases and J gave up 1 base; unmatched junction bases: 14. The V gene's germline CDR1 is LNHNV and CDR2 YYDKDF (reference sequence). This CDR3 contains 19 residues. The CDR3 DNA sequence: TGTGCCACCAGCAGAGATCCCCGACAGGGGCGCGGTAGGTCCTACGAGCAGTACTTC. It yields the protein CATSRDPRQGRGRSYEQYF.

The CDR3 protein is CAWSGDREDQPQHF. In DNA, the CDR3 is TGTGCCTGGAGCGGGGACAGGGAGGATCAGCCCCAGCATTTT. The chain links TRBV30 to TRBJ1-5; TRBD1 matches 9 bases. V was clipped by 3 bases and J by 5 bases; unmatched bases: 5. Germline values: CDR1 GTSNPN, CDR2 SVGIG (reference sequence). The length of the CDR3 is 14 residues.

The chain employs TRBV5-1 and TRBJ1-1; perhaps TRBD1 as D (5 bases). Germline V gene data show CDR1 as SGHRS and CDR2 as YFSETQ. V lost 0 bases to trimming and J lost 0 bases, with 9 bases between them. The CDR3 extends over 15 amino acids. The DNA of the CDR3 is TGCGCCAGCAGCTTGGGGGGCCCTTTGAACACTGAAGCTTTCTTT. Protein: CASSLGGPLNTEAFF.

The rearrangement joins TRBV7-2 to TRBJ2-5, with 8 bases identical to TRBD1. The length of the CDR3 is 13 residues. V trimming: 5 bases; J trimming: 6 bases; junction bases outside the gene matches: 5. Per the germline V gene, CDR1 is SGHTA and CDR2 is FQGNSA. The CDR3: CASSRTGGQTQYF. DNA for the CDR3: TGTGCCAGCAGCAGAACAGGGGGGCAGACCCAGTACTTC.

The genes are TRBV7-2 and TRBJ1-6; 7 positions match TRBD1. This CDR3 spans 15 amino acids. CDR1 and CDR2 from the germline V gene are SGHTA and FQGNSA. V lost 2 bases to trimming and J lost 6 bases; unmatched junction nucleotides: 4. This chain's CDR3 is CASSLRGQINSPLHF. In DNA form, the CDR3 reads TGTGCCAGCAGCTTAAGGGGACAGATTAATTCACCCCTCCACTTT.

The rearrangement links TRBV5-4 to TRBJ2-5; weak D call: TRBD2 (6 bases). The J call may be incorrect, as the DNA end agrees better with TRBJ2-7. Germline V lookup: CDR1 SGHNT, CDR2 YYREEE (reference sequence). The CDR3 extends over 15 amino acids. CDR3 residues: CASSGGLSATYEQYF. Here the CDR3 DNA reads TGTGCCAGCAGCGGGGGACTTTCCGCAACCTACGAGCAGTACTTC.

The CDR3 nucleotides are TGTGCCAGCAGCTCTGACAGGGGTTTTGACAATGAGCAGTTCTTC. Protein product: CASSSDRGFDNEQFF. The V and J genes are TRBV7-9 and TRBJ2-1; 8 positions agree with TRBD1. Germline CDR1 and CDR2: SEHNR and FQNEAQ (reference sequence). This CDR3 contains 15 residues. The V and J ends lost 4 bases and 5 bases, in that order; junction bases with no gene match: 7.

This sequence joins TRBV7-2 and TRBJ1-2; 11 bases align to TRBD1. V dropped 3 bases and J dropped 6; count of bases not matched to a gene: 3. Germline CDR1 is SGHTA and CDR2 is FQGNSA. The CDR3 has 14 amino acids. For the CDR3, the DNA is TGTGCCAGCAGCTTGAAGGGACAGGGGGATGGCTACACCTTC. Translating it yields CASSLKGQGDGYTF.

The chain couples TRBV5-1 to TRBJ2-7, with TRBD1 as a possible D gene (6 bases). The germline V and J ends were trimmed by 0 bases and 4 bases, with 14 bases remaining between them. The CDR3 is 15 amino acids. Per germline, CDR1 SGHRS and CDR2 YFSETQ. The CDR3, as DNA: TGCGCCAGCAGCTTGGCCGGACAGTCGAAATACGAGCAGTACTTC. Translating gives CASSLAGQSKYEQYF.

V usage is TRBV5-5 and J usage is TRBJ2-5; a possible D gene is TRBD2 (6 bases). Trimming took off 4 bases at V and 4 bases at J, with 20 bases between the two ends. The V gene's germline CDR1 is SGHKS and CDR2 YYEKEE (reference sequence). CDR3 length: 16 residues. The CDR3 region has the DNA TGTGCCAGCAGCCTCCGGGTAGCGGTTGGCGGAGAGACCCAGTACTTC. This translates into CASSLRVAVGGETQYF.

The rearrangement links TRBV7-3 to TRBJ2-7, with D hard to call. This CDR3 comprises 14 residues. Germline V gene sequence: CDR1 SGHTA, CDR2 FQGTGA. V dropped 2 bases and J dropped 0 bases, with 8 bases sitting between them. The CDR3 region is CASSLEHGSYEQYF. The CDR3 nucleotides are TGTGCCAGCAGCTTAGAGCACGGCTCCTACGAGCAGTACTTC.

This chain uses TRBV27 with TRBJ1-2, with D unclear. Trimming removed 5 bases from V and 5 bases from J, with 15 bases in between. Per the germline V gene, CDR1 is MNHEY and CDR2 is SMNVEV (reference sequence). The CDR3 runs 14 residues. The chain's CDR3 is CASSLRHRGYGYTF. The CDR3 coding sequence is TGTGCCAGCAGTCTACGACACCGTGGATATGGCTACACCTTC.